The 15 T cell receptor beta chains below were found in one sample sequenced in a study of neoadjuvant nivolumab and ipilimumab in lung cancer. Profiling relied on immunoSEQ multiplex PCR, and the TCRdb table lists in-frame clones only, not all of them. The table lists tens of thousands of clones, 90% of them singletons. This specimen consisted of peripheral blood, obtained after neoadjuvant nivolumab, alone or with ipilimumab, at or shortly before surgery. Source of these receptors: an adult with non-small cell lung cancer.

The CDR3 sequence is CASSPTGETEAFF. In DNA form, the CDR3 reads TGTGCCAGCAGCCCGACAGGGGAGACTGAAGCTTTCTTT. The rearrangement joins TRBV6-1 to TRBJ1-1, with 8 bases lining up with TRBD1. Germline CDR1 MNHNS, CDR2 SASEGT. V shed 6 bases, J shed 5 bases, and the junction held 5 bases outside the gene matches. The CDR3 has 13 amino acids.

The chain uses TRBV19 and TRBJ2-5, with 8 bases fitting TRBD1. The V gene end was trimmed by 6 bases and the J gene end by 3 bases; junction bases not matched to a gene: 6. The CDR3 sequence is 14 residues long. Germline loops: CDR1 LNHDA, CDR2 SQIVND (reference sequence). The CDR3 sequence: CASSQGALEETQYF. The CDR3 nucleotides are TGTGCCAGTAGCCAGGGGGCCCTCGAAGAGACCCAGTACTTC.

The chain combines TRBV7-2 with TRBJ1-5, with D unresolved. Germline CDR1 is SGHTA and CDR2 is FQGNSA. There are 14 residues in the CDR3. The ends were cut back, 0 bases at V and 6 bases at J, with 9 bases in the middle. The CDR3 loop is CASSLASLVQPQHF. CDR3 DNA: TGTGCCAGCAGCTTAGCGAGTTTAGTTCAGCCCCAGCATTTT.

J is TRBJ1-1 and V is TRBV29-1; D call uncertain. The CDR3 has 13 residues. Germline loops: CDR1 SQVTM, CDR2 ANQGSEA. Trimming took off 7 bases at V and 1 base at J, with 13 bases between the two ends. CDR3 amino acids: CSGRRDGNTEAFF. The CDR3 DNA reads TGCAGCGGACGAAGGGATGGGAACACTGAAGCTTTCTTT.

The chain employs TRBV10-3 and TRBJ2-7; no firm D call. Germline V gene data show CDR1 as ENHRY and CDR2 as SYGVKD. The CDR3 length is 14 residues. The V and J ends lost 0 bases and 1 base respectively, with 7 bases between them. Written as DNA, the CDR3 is TGTGCCATCAGTGAGTCGACAAAATCCTACGAGCAGTACTTC. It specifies CAISESTKSYEQYF.

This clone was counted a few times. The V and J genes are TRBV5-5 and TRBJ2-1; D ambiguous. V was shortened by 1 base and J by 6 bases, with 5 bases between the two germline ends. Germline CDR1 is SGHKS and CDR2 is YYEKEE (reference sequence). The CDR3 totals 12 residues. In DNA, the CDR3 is TGTGCCAGCAGCTTGTCTTTCAATGAGCAGTTCTTC. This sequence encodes CASSLSFNEQFF.

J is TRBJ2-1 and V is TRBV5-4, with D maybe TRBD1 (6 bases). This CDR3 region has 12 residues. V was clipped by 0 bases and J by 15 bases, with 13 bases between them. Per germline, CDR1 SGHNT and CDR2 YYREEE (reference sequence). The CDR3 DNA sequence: TGTGCCAGCAGCTTGGAGTCAGGGGTTCGGTTCTTC. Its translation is CASSLESGVRFF.

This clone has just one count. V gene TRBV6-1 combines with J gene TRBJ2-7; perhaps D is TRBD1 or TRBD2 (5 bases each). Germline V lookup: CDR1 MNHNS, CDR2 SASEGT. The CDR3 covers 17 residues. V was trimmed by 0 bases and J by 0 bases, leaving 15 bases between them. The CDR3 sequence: CASSEALTVGVSYEQYF. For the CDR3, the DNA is TGTGCCAGCAGTGAAGCACTTACCGTGGGGGTCTCCTACGAGCAGTACTTC.

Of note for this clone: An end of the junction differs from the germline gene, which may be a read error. This CDR3 is CASSFAGTISF. The DNA for the CDR3 is TGTGCCAGCAGCTTCGCCGGGACAATCTCATTC. J is TRBJ2-7 and V is TRBV11-1, with D perhaps matching TRBD1 (6 bases). The CDR3 is 11 amino acids. Germline CDR1 and CDR2: SGHAT and FQDESV (reference sequence).

The CDR3 reads CASSSGQGDSPLHF. The DNA for the CDR3 is TGTGCCAGCAGCTCCGGACAGGGGGATTCACCCCTCCACTTT. The gene calls are TRBV7-9 and TRBJ1-6, with 10 bases lining up with TRBD1. The CDR3 consists of 14 residues. The V gene's germline CDR1 is SEHNR and CDR2 FQNEAQ (reference sequence). Losses at the gene ends were 4 bases for V and 8 bases for J; bases not matched to a gene: 2.

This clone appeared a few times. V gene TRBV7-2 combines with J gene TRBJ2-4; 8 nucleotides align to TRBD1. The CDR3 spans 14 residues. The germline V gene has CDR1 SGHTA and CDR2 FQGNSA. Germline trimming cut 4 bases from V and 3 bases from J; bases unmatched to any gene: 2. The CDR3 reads CASSSTGGKNIQYF. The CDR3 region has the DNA TGTGCCAGCAGCTCAACAGGGGGCAAAAACATTCAGTACTTC.

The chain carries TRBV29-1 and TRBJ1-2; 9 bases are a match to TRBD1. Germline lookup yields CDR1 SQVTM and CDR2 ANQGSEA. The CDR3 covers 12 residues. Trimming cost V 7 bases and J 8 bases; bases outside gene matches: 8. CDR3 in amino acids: CSGGDRDGGYTF. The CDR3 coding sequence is TGCAGCGGGGGGGACAGGGACGGCGGCTACACCTTC. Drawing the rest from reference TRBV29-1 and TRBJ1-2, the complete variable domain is SAVISQKPSRDICQRGTSLTIQCQVDSQVTMMFWYRQQPGQSLTLIATANQGSEATYESGFVIDKFPISRPNLTFSTLTVSNMSPEDSSIYLCSGGDRDGGYTFGSGTRLTVV.

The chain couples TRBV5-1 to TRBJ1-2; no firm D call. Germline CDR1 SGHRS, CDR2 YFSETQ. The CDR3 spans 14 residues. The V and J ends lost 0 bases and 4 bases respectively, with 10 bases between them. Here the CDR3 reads CASSLEGLPYGYTF. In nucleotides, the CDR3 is TGCGCCAGCAGCTTGGAAGGACTCCCCTATGGCTACACCTTC.

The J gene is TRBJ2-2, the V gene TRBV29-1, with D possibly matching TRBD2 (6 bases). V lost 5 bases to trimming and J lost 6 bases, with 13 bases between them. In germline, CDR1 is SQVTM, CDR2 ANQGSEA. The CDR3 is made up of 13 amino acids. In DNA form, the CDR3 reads TGCAGCGTTTTCAGGGAGGCGGCCGGGGAGCTGTTTTTT. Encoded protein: CSVFREAAGELFF.

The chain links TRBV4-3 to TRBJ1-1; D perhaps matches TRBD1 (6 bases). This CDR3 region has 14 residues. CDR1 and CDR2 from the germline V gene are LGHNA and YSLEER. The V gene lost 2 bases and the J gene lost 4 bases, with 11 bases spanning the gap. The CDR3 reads CASSQNRAGTEAFF. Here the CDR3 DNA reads TGCGCCAGCAGCCAAAACAGGGCCGGCACTGAAGCTTTCTTT.